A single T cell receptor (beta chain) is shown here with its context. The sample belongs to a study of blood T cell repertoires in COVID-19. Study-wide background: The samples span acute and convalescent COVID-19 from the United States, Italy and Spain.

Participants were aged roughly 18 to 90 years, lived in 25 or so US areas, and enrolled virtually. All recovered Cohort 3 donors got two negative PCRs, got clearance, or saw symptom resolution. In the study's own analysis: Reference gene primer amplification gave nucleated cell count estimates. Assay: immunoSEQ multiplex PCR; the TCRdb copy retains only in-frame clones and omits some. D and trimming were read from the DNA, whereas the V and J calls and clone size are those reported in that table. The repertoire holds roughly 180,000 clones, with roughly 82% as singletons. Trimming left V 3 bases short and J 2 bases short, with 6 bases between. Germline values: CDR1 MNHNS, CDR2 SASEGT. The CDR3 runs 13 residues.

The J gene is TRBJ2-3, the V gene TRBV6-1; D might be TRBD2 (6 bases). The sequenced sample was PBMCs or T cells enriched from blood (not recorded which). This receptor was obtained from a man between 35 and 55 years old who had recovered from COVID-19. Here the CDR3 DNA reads TGTGCCAGCAGTGAGGACTACACAGATACGCAGTATTTT. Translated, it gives CASSEDYTDTQYF.